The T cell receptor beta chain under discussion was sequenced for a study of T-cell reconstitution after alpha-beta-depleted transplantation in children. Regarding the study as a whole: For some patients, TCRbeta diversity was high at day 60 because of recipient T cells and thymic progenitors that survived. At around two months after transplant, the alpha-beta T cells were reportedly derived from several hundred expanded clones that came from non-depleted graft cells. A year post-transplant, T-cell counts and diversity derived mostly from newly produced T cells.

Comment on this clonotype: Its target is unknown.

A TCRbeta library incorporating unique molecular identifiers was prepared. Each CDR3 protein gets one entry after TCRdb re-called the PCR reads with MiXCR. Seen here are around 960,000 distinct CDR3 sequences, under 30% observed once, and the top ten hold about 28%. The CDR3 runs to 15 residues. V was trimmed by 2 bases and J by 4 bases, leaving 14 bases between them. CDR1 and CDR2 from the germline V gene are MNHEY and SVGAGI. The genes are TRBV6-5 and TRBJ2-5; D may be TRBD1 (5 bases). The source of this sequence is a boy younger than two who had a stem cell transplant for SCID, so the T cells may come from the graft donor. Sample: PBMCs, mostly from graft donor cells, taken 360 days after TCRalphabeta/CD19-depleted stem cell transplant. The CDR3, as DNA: TGTGCCAGCAGTTACCGGCCGGACACCCTAGAGACCCAGTACTTC. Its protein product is CASSYRPDTLETQYF.